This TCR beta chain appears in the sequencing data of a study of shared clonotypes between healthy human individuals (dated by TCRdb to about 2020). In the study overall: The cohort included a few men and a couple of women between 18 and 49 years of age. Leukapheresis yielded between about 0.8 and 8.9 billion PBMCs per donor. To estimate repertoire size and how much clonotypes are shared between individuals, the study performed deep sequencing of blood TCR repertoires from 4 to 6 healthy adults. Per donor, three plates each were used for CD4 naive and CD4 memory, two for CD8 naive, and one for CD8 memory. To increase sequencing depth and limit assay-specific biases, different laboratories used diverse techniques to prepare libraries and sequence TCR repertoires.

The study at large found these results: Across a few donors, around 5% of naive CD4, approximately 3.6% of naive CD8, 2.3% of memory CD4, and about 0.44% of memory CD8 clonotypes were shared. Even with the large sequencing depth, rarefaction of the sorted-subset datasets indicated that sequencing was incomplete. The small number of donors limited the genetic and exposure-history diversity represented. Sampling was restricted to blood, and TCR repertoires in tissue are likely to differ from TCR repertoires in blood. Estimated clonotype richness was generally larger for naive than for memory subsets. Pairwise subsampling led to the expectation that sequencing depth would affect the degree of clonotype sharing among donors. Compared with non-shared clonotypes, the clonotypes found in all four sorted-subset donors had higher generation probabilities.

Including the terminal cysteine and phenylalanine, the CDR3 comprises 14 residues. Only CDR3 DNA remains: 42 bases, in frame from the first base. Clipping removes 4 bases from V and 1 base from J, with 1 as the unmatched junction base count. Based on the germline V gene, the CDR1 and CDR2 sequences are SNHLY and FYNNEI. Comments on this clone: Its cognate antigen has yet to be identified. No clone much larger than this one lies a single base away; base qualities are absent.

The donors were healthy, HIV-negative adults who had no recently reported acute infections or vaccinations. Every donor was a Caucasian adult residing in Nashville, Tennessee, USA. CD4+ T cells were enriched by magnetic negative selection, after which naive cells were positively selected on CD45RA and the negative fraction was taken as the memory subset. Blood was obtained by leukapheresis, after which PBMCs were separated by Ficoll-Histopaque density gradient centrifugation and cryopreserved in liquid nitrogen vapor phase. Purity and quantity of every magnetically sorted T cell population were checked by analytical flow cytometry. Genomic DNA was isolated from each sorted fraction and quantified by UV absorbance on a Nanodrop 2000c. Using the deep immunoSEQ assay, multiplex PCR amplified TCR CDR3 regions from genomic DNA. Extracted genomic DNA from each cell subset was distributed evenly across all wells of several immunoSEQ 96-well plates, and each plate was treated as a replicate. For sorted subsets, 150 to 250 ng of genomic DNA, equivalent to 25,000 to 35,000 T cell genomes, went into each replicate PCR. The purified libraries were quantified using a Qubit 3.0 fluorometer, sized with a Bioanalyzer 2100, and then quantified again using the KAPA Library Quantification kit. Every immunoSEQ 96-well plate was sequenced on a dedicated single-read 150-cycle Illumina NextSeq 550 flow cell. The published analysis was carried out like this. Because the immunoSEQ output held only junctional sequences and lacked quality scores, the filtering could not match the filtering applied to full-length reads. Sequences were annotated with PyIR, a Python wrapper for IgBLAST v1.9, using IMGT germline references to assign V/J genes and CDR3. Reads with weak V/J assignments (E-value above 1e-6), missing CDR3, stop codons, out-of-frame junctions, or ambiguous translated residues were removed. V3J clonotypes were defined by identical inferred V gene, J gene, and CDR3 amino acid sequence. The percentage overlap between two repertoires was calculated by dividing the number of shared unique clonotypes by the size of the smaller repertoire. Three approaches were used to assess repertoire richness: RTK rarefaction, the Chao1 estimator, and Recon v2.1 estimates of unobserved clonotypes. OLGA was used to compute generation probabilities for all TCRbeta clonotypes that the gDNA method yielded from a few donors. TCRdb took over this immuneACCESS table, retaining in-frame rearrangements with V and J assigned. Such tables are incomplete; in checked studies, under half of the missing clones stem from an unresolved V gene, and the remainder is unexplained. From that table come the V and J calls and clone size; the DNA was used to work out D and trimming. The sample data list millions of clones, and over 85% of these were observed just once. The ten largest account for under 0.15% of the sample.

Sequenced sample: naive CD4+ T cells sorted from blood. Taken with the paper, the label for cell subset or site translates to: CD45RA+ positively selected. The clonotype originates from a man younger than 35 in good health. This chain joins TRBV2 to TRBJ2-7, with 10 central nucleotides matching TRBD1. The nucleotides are TGTGCCAGCAGTGTGGACAGGGGGTCCTACGAGCAGTACTTC. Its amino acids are CASSVDRGSYEQYF.